The 26 T cell receptor beta chains given below trace back to one sample, sequenced in a study of OX40 agonist ivuxolimab in advanced cancers. Sequencing used immunoSEQ multiplex PCR; TCRdb keeps in-frame clones, though not all of them. The data contain approximately 50,000 clones, 70% to 80% of them singletons. Sequenced material: CD4+ or CD8+ T cells sorted from blood, taken in a trial of the OX40 agonist ivuxolimab. Receptors were obtained from an adult with an advanced solid tumor such as melanoma, head and neck, liver or kidney cancer.

The CDR3 nucleotides read TGTGCCAGCTCACCTACAATGGGACAGACGGACGGAAACACCATATATTTT. It encodes CASSPTMGQTDGNTIYF. The chain combines TRBV18 with TRBJ1-3, with 7 bases lining up with TRBD1. This CDR3 is 17 amino acids long. The trim removed 3 bases at V and 4 bases at J, leaving 12 bases unmatched. Germline V CDR1 and CDR2: KGHSH, LQKENI.

This clone has just a few counts. The gene calls are TRBV10-2 and TRBJ1-2; D is unclear. Trimming stripped 6 bases from V and 2 bases from J, with 10 bases between. Germline values: CDR1 WSHSY, CDR2 SAAADI. The CDR3 totals 13 residues. CDR3 sequence reads: CASSRSRNYGYTF. DNA of the CDR3: TGCGCCAGCAGCCGGAGCAGGAACTATGGCTACACCTTC.

The chain has TRBV9 and TRBJ2-3, with 8 nucleotides matching TRBD2. V dropped 0 bases and J dropped 2; count of bases not matched to a gene: 5. From germline, CDR1 is SGDLS and CDR2 YYNGEE. This CDR3 comprises 16 residues. CDR3 sequence: CASSVGLALDTDTQYF. In DNA form, the CDR3 reads TGTGCCAGCAGCGTAGGACTAGCGTTGGACACAGATACGCAGTATTTT.

The V gene is TRBV11-2, the J gene TRBJ2-1; 12 bases agree with TRBD2. Trimming took 5 bases from V and 4 from J; bases not matched to a gene: 6. The CDR3 is made up of 16 amino acids. Per the germline V gene, CDR1 is SGHAT and CDR2 is FQNNGV. The CDR3 DNA reads as TGTGCCAGCAGCCCTAGACTAGCGGGAGTGTACAATGAGCAGTTCTTC. Its protein is CASSPRLAGVYNEQFF.

This clone has a count of ten or more. Other DNA sequences in the sample encode the same CDR3. This chain connects TRBV9 to TRBJ2-3, with D possibly being TRBD1 or TRBD2 (5 bases each). V was pared by 0 bases and J by 1 base, with 9 bases between. The CDR3 is 15 residues long. Germline V gene sequence: CDR1 SGDLS, CDR2 YYNGEE. The DNA for the CDR3 is TGTGCCAGCAGCGTAGTAGGGGACGGCACAGATACGCAGTATTTT. Encoded protein: CASSVVGDGTDTQYF.

The V gene is TRBV7-9, the J gene TRBJ1-4, with 7 bases that match TRBD1. After removal of 5 bases from V and 4 bases from J, the junction contained 19 bases not matched to a gene. From germline, CDR1 is SEHNR and CDR2 FQNEAQ (reference sequence). The length of the CDR3 is 19 residues. CDR3 in DNA: TGTGCCAGCAGCACTCCAACACAGGGGACCTTTCTTCTTAATGAAAAACTGTTTTTT. Encoded protein: CASSTPTQGTFLLNEKLFF. The entire variable domain, with the rest obtained from reference TRBV7-9 and TRBJ1-4, is as follows: DTGVSQNPRHKITKRGQNVTFRCDPISEHNRLYWYRQTLGQGPEFLTYFQNEAQLEKSRLLSDRFSAERPKGSFSTLEIQRTEQGDSAMYLCASSTPTQGTFLLNEKLFFGSGTQLSVL.

The chain recombines TRBV4-1 with TRBJ2-1; 8 bases agree with TRBD1. Losses at the gene ends were 0 bases for V and 0 bases for J; bases not matched to a gene: 4. CDR1 and CDR2 from the germline V gene are MGHRA and YSYEKL. The CDR3 runs to 17 residues. The CDR3 DNA reads as TGCGCCAGCAGCCAAGATTGGGGGACAGGCTCCTACAATGAGCAGTTCTTC. Its translation: CASSQDWGTGSYNEQFF.

This clone was found once. The chain is built from TRBV27 and TRBJ1-4, with 7 bases that match TRBD1. The junction had 9 bases not matched to a gene; V was cut back by 4 bases and J by 7 bases. CDR1 and CDR2 (germline): MNHEY, SMNVEV (reference sequence). CDR3 length equals 15 residues. The CDR3 nucleotides are TGTGCCAGCAGTTCCTTCAAGGGGGCGAGTGAAAAACTGTTTTTT. Amino acids: CASSSFKGASEKLFF.

This clone has a handful of counts. The gene calls are TRBV11-2 and TRBJ2-7; TRBD2 matches 10 bases. This CDR3 spans 17 amino acids. Germline CDR1 reads SGHAT; CDR2 reads FQNNGV. V shed 3 bases, J shed 5 bases, and the junction held 13 bases outside the gene matches. The chain's CDR3 is CASSFTTGKAGGNEQYF. In DNA, the CDR3 is TGTGCCAGCAGCTTCACCACGGGGAAAGCGGGGGGGAACGAGCAGTACTTC.

The gene calls are TRBV7-9 and TRBJ1-5; 7 bases align to TRBD1. The CDR3 loop spans 15 amino acids. The germline gives CDR1 SEHNR, CDR2 FQNEAQ (reference sequence). V gave up 4 bases and J gave up 1 base; unmatched junction bases: 4. CDR3 in DNA: TGTGCCAGCAGCTCACAGGGGACAAGCAATCAGCCCCAGCATTTT. Protein: CASSSQGTSNQPQHF.

The chain combines TRBV5-1 with TRBJ2-3; D gene unclear. V shed 0 bases and J shed 2 bases, with 4 bases lying between them. The CDR3 runs 13 residues. CDR1 is SGHRS, CDR2 YFSETQ, per germline. CDR3: CASSLAHTDTQYF. CDR3 DNA sequence: TGCGCCAGCAGCTTGGCTCACACAGATACGCAGTATTTT.

This clone was seen once. The chain combines TRBV4-3 with TRBJ1-2, with 9 bases that match TRBD1. The germline V gene has CDR1 LGHNA and CDR2 YSLEER. Unmatched junction bases numbered 8, after V lost 3 bases and J lost 3 bases. The CDR3 length is 16 residues. The CDR3 reads CASSQGQGPGDYGYTF. CDR3 nucleotide sequence: TGCGCCAGCAGCCAGGGACAGGGCCCGGGGGACTATGGCTACACCTTC.

The chain is built from TRBV7-7 and TRBJ2-4; D might be TRBD1 (5 bases). This CDR3 region has 13 residues. Germline CDR1 and CDR2: SSHAT and FNYEAQ (reference sequence). Trimming removed 0 bases from V and 8 bases from J, with 8 bases in between. The CDR3 region is CASSLAEQDIQYF. The CDR3 region has the DNA TGTGCCAGCAGCTTAGCGGAACAGGACATTCAGTACTTC.

The rearrangement links TRBV5-1 to TRBJ2-2; no firm D call. In germline, CDR1 is SGHRS, CDR2 YFSETQ. V was pared by 4 bases and J by 6 bases, with 13 bases between. The CDR3 has 14 amino acids. CDR3 amino acids: CASSPGVQAGELFF. The DNA for the CDR3 is TGCGCCAGCAGCCCCGGCGTGCAAGCCGGGGAGCTGTTTTTT.

The J gene is TRBJ2-1, the V gene TRBV7-2; D may be TRBD2 (6 bases). The germline CDR1 and CDR2 sequences are SGHTA and FQGNSA. The CDR3 contains 16 residues. Trimming removed 2 bases at V and 4 bases at J, with 15 bases between. CDR3 DNA sequence: TGTGCCAGCAGCTTATCCCGGGGGAGCCTTTACAATGAGCAGTTCTTC. It codes for CASSLSRGSLYNEQFF.

Only one count was recorded for this clone. The chain couples TRBV6-6 to TRBJ1-2; D not resolved. The CDR3 length is 15 residues. Germline V gene data show CDR1 as MNHNY and CDR2 as SVGAGI (reference sequence). V was cut by 8 bases and J by 1 base, with 17 bases left in between. The CDR3 DNA reads as TGTGCCAGCCTCTCCTCGGGGTTGGGTAACTATGGCTACACCTTC. Translation: CASLSSGLGNYGYTF.

The gene calls are TRBV6-1 and TRBJ2-3; D unresolved. The CDR3 is 11 residues long. The germline V gene encodes CDR1 MNHNS and CDR2 SASEGT. The ends were cut back, 8 bases at V and 8 bases at J, with 11 bases in the middle. The CDR3 coding sequence is TGTGCCAGCGGGCGATGGGCTACGCAGTATTTT. Amino acid sequence: CASGRWATQYF.

In DNA, the CDR3 is TGTGCCAGCAGCCCGATGGCCTTGGATGGAAACACCATATATTTT. Encoded protein: CASSPMALDGNTIYF. V usage is TRBV7-2 and J usage is TRBJ1-3; D uncertain. The germline CDR1 and CDR2 sequences are SGHTA and FQGNSA. CDR3 length: 15 amino acids. V lost 5 bases and J lost 3, with 14 bases in between.

The rearrangement links TRBV5-1 to TRBJ1-1, with 8 nucleotides matching TRBD1. The CDR3 has 14 amino acids. Germline values: CDR1 SGHRS, CDR2 YFSETQ. The J segment lost 4 bases and the V segment lost 5 bases, leaving 7 bases of the junction unmatched. DNA for the CDR3: TGCGCCAGCAGTTCTCTAACAGGGGGCACTGAAGCTTTCTTT. This translates into CASSSLTGGTEAFF.

The chain couples TRBV11-2 to TRBJ1-5; D gene uncertain. Germline values: CDR1 SGHAT, CDR2 FQNNGV. V was pared by 4 bases and J by 4 bases, with 14 bases between. This CDR3 region has 15 residues. CDR3 coding DNA: TGTGCCAGCAGCTCCGCGATGGGATCGAATCAGCCCCAGCATTTT. Its protein is CASSSAMGSNQPQHF. Full variable domain (rest looked up from reference TRBV11-2 and TRBJ1-5): EAGVAQSPRYKIIEKRQSVAFWCNPISGHATLYWYQQILGQGPKLLIQFQNNGVVDDSQLPKDRFSAERLKGVDSTLKIQPAKLEDSAVYLCASSSAMGSNQPQHFGDGTRLSIL.

The V gene is TRBV5-4, the J gene TRBJ2-1, with D possibly being TRBD1 (6 bases). Trimming took off 0 bases at V and 5 bases at J, with 12 bases between the two ends. The CDR3 runs to 15 residues. Per germline, CDR1 SGHNT and CDR2 YYREEE (reference sequence). CDR3: CASSLGPGENNEQFF. CDR3 sequence (DNA): TGTGCCAGCAGCTTGGGGCCAGGGGAGAACAATGAGCAGTTCTTC. The entire variable domain, with the rest obtained from reference TRBV5-4 and TRBJ2-1, is as follows: ETGVTQSPTHLIKTRGQQVTLRCSSQSGHNTVSWYQQALGQGPQFIFQYYREEENGRGNFPPRFSGLQFPNYSSELNVNALELDDSALYLCASSLGPGENNEQFFGPGTRLTVL.

The V gene is TRBV7-2, the J gene TRBJ2-1; 8 bases are a match to TRBD1. After removal of 3 bases from V and 10 bases from J, the junction contained 5 bases not matched to a gene. This CDR3 is 13 amino acids long. CDR1 and CDR2 (germline): SGHTA, FQGNSA. The CDR3 region is CASSFPGGYEQFF. The CDR3 DNA reads TGTGCCAGCAGCTTCCCAGGGGGCTACGAGCAGTTCTTC.

This sequence joins TRBV18 and TRBJ2-7; perhaps TRBD2 as D (6 bases). V was pared by 4 bases and J by 0 bases, with 13 bases between. Germline-derived CDR1 and CDR2 are KGHSH and LQKENI. CDR3 length: 15 residues. Written as DNA, the CDR3 is TGTGCCAGCTCACAGGCGCTCGGGAGCTCCTACGAGCAGTACTTC. As protein: CASSQALGSSYEQYF.

The rearrangement uses TRBV27 and TRBJ2-5; D perhaps matches TRBD2 (6 bases). This CDR3 region has 15 residues. Germline CDR1 is MNHEY and CDR2 is SMNVEV (reference sequence). The V and J ends lost 0 bases and 1 base respectively, with 9 bases between them. The CDR3 coding sequence is TGTGCCAGCAGTTTATCGCTAGCGACCCAAGAGACCCAGTACTTC. It specifies CASSLSLATQETQYF.

The genes are TRBV27 and TRBJ2-3; 10 nucleotides agree with TRBD2. This CDR3 spans 17 amino acids. The V gene end was trimmed by 0 bases and the J gene end by 2 bases; junction bases not matched to a gene: 5. From germline, CDR1 is MNHEY and CDR2 SMNVEV (reference sequence). For the CDR3, the DNA is TGTGCCAGCAGTTTATCGTTACTAGCGGGACCCACAGATACGCAGTATTTT. It codes for CASSLSLLAGPTDTQYF.

The chain joins TRBV19 to TRBJ2-6; D is uncertain. The germline CDR1 and CDR2 sequences are LNHDA and SQIVND (reference sequence). The CDR3 has 16 residues. Trimming removed 6 bases at V and 0 bases at J, with 12 bases between. The CDR3 loop reads CASRRTVSSGANVLTF. The CDR3 DNA is TGTGCCAGTAGGCGGACGGTTAGCTCTGGGGCCAACGTCCTGACTTTC.